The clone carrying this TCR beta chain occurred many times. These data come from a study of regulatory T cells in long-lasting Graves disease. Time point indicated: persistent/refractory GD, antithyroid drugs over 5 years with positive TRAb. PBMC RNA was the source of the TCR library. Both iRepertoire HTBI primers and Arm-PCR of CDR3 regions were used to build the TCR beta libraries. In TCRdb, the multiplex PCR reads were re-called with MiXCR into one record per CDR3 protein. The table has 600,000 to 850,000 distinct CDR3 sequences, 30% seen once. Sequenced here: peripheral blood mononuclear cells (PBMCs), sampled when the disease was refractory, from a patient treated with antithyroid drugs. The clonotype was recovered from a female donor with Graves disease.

In nucleotides, the CDR3 is TGTGCCAGCAGTGAAGAGAGAGGGCCAAACACTGAAGCTTTCTTT. The encoded protein is CASSEERGPNTEAFF. The chain is built from TRBV2 and TRBJ1-1; no clear D. The CDR3 spans 15 residues. V lost 1 base, J lost 2 bases, and 11 bases lay in between. The germline V gene encodes CDR1 SNHLY and CDR2 FYNNEI. Supplemented by reference TRBV2 and TRBJ1-1, the full variable domain reads EPEVTQTPSHQVTQMGQEVILRCVPISNHLYFYWYRQILGQKVEFLVSFYNNEISEKSEIFDDQFSVERPDGSNFTLKIRSTKLEDSAMYFCASSEERGPNTEAFFGQGTRLTVV.